The 20 T cell receptor beta chains reported below all come from one sample, sequenced in a study of Ad26.COV2.S vaccination and SARS-CoV-2 variants. Method: immunoSEQ multiplex PCR; TCRdb's copy keeps in-frame clones and lacks some. The data show 350,000 to 400,000 clones, roughly nine tenths seen once. The treatment was: approximately 18 received Ad26.COV2.S at low or high dose, single or two shots; 5 received placebo; per-sample allocation not given. The study sampled participants on day 63 after the first vaccine or placebo injection. The sequencing here drew on peripheral blood, taken in a trial of Ad26.COV2.S vaccine versus placebo. These receptors came from a person aged 18 to 65 who received the Ad26.COV2.S COVID-19 vaccine or a placebo.

The V and J genes are TRBV3-1 (or the pseudogene TRBV3-2) and TRBJ2-1; 9 bases line up with TRBD2. The CDR3 runs 16 residues. Trimming removed 3 bases from V and 9 bases from J; junction bases left unmatched: 12. Looked up from germline, CDR1 is LGHDT and CDR2 is YNNKEL (reference sequence). DNA of the CDR3: TGTGCCAGCAGCCACAGCCAACGCGGGGGGGCCGGTGAGCAGTTCTTC. Translating gives CASSHSQRGGAGEQFF.

The chain links TRBV5-6 to TRBJ2-7; D not resolved. V was cut by 0 bases and J by 6 bases, with 13 bases left in between. In germline, CDR1 is SGHDT, CDR2 YYEEEE. The CDR3 covers 14 residues. The CDR3 bases are TGTGCCAGCAGCTTGGCGTCCCCTCACGGCGAGCAGTACTTC. As protein: CASSLASPHGEQYF.

This chain joins TRBV6-5 and TRBJ1-5; D is perhaps TRBD1 (5 bases). V was cut by 2 bases and J by 6 bases, with 17 bases left in between. Per the germline V gene, CDR1 is MNHEY and CDR2 is SVGAGI. CDR3 size: 16 residues. CDR3 region: CASSYKGTGRSQPQHF. In DNA form, the CDR3 reads TGTGCCAGCAGTTACAAGGGAACAGGAAGGAGTCAGCCCCAGCATTTT.

The chain employs TRBV20-1 and TRBJ2-1; the D gene is possibly TRBD2 (5 bases). V was shortened by 5 bases and J by 10 bases, with 12 bases between the two germline ends. Germline CDR1 and CDR2: DFQATT and SNEGSKA (reference sequence). The CDR3 loop spans 11 amino acids. CDR3 DNA: TGCAGTGCTCGGACTTTCCGGGAGCAGTTCTTC. It yields the protein CSARTFREQFF.

This chain connects TRBV11-2 to TRBJ2-5; weak D call: TRBD2 (6 bases). CDR1 is SGHAT, CDR2 FQNNGV, per germline. The CDR3 covers 13 residues. Between the trimmed V and J ends, which lost 2 bases and 4 bases, there was a span of 8 bases. CDR3 loop: CASSLWGGETQYF. CDR3 DNA: TGTGCCAGCAGCTTATGGGGAGGAGAGACCCAGTACTTC.

The V call is TRBV11-2, the J call TRBJ1-2; no firm D call. CDR1 is SGHAT, CDR2 FQNNGV, per germline. This CDR3 is built from 13 residues. V was cut by 5 bases and J by 4 bases, with 11 bases left in between. CDR3 nucleotides: TGTGCCAGCAGCCCAGGACGGCCCTATGGCTACACCTTC. Translation: CASSPGRPYGYTF.

The chain is built from TRBV3-1 (or the pseudogene TRBV3-2) and TRBJ1-3; the D is unclear. V lost 1 base and J lost 8, with 6 bases in between. There are 12 residues in the CDR3. In germline, CDR1 is LGHDT, CDR2 YNNKEL (reference sequence). CDR3 coding DNA: TGTGCCAGCAGCCAAGTAGTAGACACCATATATTTT. Its translation is CASSQVVDTIYF.

V is TRBV4-1 and J is TRBJ2-5, with D perhaps TRBD1 or TRBD2 (5 bases each). The V gene's germline CDR1 is MGHRA and CDR2 YSYEKL. This CDR3 region has 14 residues. V gave up 3 bases and J gave up 4 bases, with 12 bases separating them. The CDR3 loop reads CASSHRELGETQYF. The CDR3 DNA is TGCGCCAGCAGCCACAGGGAACTAGGAGAGACCCAGTACTTC.

In its sample, this clone was seen once. CDR3 DNA: TGTGCCTGGAGTGTCCCTAACTATGGCTACACCTTC. Protein: CAWSVPNYGYTF. The chain couples TRBV30 to TRBJ1-2; D not resolved. The germline CDR1 and CDR2 sequences are GTSNPN and SVGIG (reference sequence). This CDR3 is built from 12 residues. V was cut by 0 bases and J by 0 bases, with 2 bases left in between.

The rearrangement joins TRBV5-1 to TRBJ1-1; TRBD1 is a possible D gene (5 bases). Looked up from germline, CDR1 is SGHRS and CDR2 is YFSETQ. The CDR3 consists of 14 residues. V was pared by 2 bases and J by 7 bases, with 15 bases between. The CDR3 protein is CASSFTPGPVEAFF. CDR3 sequence (DNA): TGCGCCAGCAGCTTTACCCCAGGGCCGGTTGAAGCTTTCTTT.

V and J are TRBV20-1 and TRBJ2-5; D unresolved. The V gene's germline CDR1 is DFQATT and CDR2 SNEGSKA (reference sequence). The CDR3 spans 13 residues. The ends were cut back, 5 bases at V and 1 base at J, with 11 bases in the middle. The CDR3 DNA reads TGCAGTGCTCGTGACTGGACCCAAGAGACCCAGTACTTC. Its protein product is CSARDWTQETQYF.

V and J are TRBV4-1 and TRBJ2-1; the match to TRBD1 covers 10 bases. In germline, CDR1 is MGHRA, CDR2 YSYEKL. With V trimmed by 6 bases and J by 8 bases, 10 bases remained unmatched. The CDR3 consists of 15 residues. CDR3 residues: CASRSTGTGEHEQFF. The CDR3 bases are TGCGCCAGCAGATCGACGGGGACAGGGGAGCATGAGCAGTTCTTC.

The chain uses TRBV11-2 and TRBJ2-3, with 12 bases aligning to TRBD2. Per germline, CDR1 SGHAT and CDR2 FQNNGV. Trimming cost V 4 bases and J 7 bases; bases outside gene matches: 6. The CDR3 contains 15 residues. The CDR3 reads CASSSSSGGANTQYF. The CDR3 region has the DNA TGTGCCAGCAGCTCCTCTAGCGGGGGGGCGAATACGCAGTATTTT.

The chain couples TRBV12-3 or TRBV12-4 to TRBJ1-6; D might be TRBD1 (6 bases). The ends were cut back, 7 bases at V and 10 bases at J, with 8 bases in the middle. The CDR3 runs 11 residues. In nucleotides, the CDR3 is TGTGCCAGCACTCAGGGGTCACCCCTCCACTTT. Protein: CASTQGSPLHF.

The V call is TRBV15, the J call TRBJ2-3, with no clear D. Trimming removed 0 bases at V and 5 bases at J, with 3 bases between. Germline values: CDR1 LNHNV, CDR2 YYDKDF (reference sequence). The CDR3 runs 12 residues. The CDR3 coding sequence is TGTGCCACCAGCAGAGACATAGATACGCAGTATTTT. It translates to CATSRDIDTQYF.

This chain uses TRBV10-2 with TRBJ1-1; maybe TRBD1 (6 bases). This CDR3 contains 17 residues. Trimming took off 0 bases at V and 0 bases at J, with 14 bases between the two ends. Germline V gene sequence: CDR1 WSHSY, CDR2 SAAADI. CDR3 DNA sequence: TGCGCCAGCAGTGAGTCTTGGGACAACGGTATGAACACTGAAGCTTTCTTT. As protein: CASSESWDNGMNTEAFF.

This rearrangement joins TRBV7-9 to TRBJ2-2; D unclear. From germline, CDR1 is SEHNR and CDR2 FQNEAQ (reference sequence). This CDR3 comprises 12 residues. The V end lost 4 bases, the J end lost 5 bases, and 5 bases lay between the germline ends. CDR3 nucleotides: TGTGCCAGCAGCTCCATGACCGGGGAGCTGTTTTTT. It is translated as CASSSMTGELFF.

A few counts support this clone. J is TRBJ1-2 and V is TRBV3-1 (or the pseudogene TRBV3-2); 7 positions agree with TRBD1. CDR1 and CDR2 (germline): LGHDT, YNNKEL (reference sequence). With V trimmed by 1 base and J by 2 bases, 4 bases remained unmatched. The CDR3 extends over 15 amino acids. CDR3 sequence reads: CASSQVEGANYGYTF. CDR3 coding DNA: TGTGCCAGCAGCCAAGTCGAGGGGGCGAACTATGGCTACACCTTC.

The chain is built from TRBV2 and TRBJ2-2; D uncertain. The CDR3 loop spans 15 amino acids. With 6 bases removed from V and 3 bases from J, the gap between germline ends came to 14 bases. Germline V gene data show CDR1 as SNHLY and CDR2 as FYNNEI. CDR3 sequence: CASRRLVVDTGELFF. DNA of the CDR3: TGTGCCAGCAGACGTCTAGTAGTTGACACCGGGGAGCTGTTTTTT.

This rearrangement joins TRBV27 to TRBJ1-5; D is unresolved. The CDR3 is 14 amino acids. V was cut by 6 bases and J by 3 bases, with 12 bases left in between. CDR1 is MNHEY and CDR2 is SMNVEV in the germline V gene (reference sequence). In DNA, the CDR3 is TGTGCCAGCAGCCGAAACTCCATCAATCAGCCCCAGCATTTT. Translation gives CASSRNSINQPQHF.